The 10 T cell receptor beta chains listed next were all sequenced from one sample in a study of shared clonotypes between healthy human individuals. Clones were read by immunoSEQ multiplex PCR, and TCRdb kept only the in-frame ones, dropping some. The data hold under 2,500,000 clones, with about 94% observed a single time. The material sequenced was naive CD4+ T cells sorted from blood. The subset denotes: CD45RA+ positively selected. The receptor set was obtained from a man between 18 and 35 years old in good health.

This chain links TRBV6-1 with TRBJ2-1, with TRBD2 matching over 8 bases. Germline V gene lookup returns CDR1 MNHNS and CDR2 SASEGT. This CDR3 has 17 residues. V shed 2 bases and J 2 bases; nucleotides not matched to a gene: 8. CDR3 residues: CASSETGAGAPYNEQFF. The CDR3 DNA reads TGTGCCAGCAGTGAAACCGGAGCGGGAGCGCCCTACAATGAGCAGTTCTTC.

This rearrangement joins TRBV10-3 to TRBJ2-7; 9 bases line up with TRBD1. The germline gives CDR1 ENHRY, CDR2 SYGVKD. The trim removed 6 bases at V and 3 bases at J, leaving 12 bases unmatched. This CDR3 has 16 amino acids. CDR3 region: CAISEGIGTGLYEQYF. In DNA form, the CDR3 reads TGTGCCATCAGCGAGGGGATTGGGACAGGGCTCTACGAGCAGTACTTC.

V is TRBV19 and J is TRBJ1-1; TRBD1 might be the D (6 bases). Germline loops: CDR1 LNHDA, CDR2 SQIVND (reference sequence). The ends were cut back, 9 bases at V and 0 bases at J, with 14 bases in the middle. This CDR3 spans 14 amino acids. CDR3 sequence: CASSWTAMNTEAFF. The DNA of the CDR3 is TGTGCCAGCAGTTGGACAGCAATGAACACTGAAGCTTTCTTT.

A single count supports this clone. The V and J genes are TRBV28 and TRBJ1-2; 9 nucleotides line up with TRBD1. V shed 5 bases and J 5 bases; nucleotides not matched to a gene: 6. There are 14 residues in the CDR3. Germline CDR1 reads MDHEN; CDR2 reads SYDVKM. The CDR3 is CASSEATGGYGYTF. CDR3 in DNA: TGTGCCAGCAGTGAAGCGACAGGGGGTTATGGCTACACCTTC.

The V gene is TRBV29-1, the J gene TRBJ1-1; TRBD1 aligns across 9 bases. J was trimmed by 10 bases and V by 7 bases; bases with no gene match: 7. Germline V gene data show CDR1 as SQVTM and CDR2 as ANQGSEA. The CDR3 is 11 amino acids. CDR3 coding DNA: TGCAGCGAAGGGACAGGGCCCTCAGCTTTCTTT. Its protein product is CSEGTGPSAFF.

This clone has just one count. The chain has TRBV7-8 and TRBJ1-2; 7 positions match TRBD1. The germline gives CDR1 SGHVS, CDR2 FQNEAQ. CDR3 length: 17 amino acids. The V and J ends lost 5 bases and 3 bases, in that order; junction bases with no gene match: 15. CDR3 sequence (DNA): TGTGCCAGCAGCCCAAAGGGTTGGACAGGTTACGACTATGGCTACACCTTC. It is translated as CASSPKGWTGYDYGYTF.

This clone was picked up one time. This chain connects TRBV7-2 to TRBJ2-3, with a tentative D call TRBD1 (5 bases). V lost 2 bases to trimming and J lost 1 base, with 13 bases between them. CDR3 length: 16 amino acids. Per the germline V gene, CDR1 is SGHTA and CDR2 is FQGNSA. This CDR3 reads CASSLRWQGGTDTQYF. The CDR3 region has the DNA TGTGCCAGCAGCTTAAGATGGCAGGGTGGCACAGATACGCAGTATTTT.

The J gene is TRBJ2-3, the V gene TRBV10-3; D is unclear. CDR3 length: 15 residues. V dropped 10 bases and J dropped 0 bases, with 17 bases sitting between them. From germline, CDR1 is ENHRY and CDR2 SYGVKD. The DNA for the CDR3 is TGTGCCACCCTAGTGGAATCAACTAGCACAGATACGCAGTATTTT. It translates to CATLVESTSTDTQYF.

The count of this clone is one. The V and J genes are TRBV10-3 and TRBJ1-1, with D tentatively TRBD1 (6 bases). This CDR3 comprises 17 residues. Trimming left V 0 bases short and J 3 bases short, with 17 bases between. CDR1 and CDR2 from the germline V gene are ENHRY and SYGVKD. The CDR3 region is CAISESRDIYRHTEAFF. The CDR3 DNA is TGTGCCATCAGTGAGTCGCGGGACATTTATAGACACACTGAAGCTTTCTTT.

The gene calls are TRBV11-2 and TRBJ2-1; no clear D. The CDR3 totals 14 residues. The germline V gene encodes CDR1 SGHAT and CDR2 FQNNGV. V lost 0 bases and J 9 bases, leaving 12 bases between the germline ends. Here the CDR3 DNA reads TGTGCCAGCAGCTTAGACATGTCTTTGCGTGAGCAGTTCTTC. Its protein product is CASSLDMSLREQFF.